Each of the 32 T cell receptor beta chains below was sequenced from the same sample in a study of human CD8 memory T cell subsets. TCR beta libraries were made by UMI-labeled 5' RACE. TCRdb reprocessed the 5' RACE reads, keeping one entry per CDR3 protein, no DNA. Across thousands of distinct CDR3 sequences, the top ten clones capture about 20% of the sample. The sample taken for sequencing was CD8+ T cells from PBMCs. The origin of the receptors is a human donor in good health.

The genes are TRBV6-6 and TRBJ2-4. Per germline, CDR1 MNHNY and CDR2 SVGAGI (reference sequence). The CDR3 totals 15 residues. The CDR3 region is CASSYSRLAKNIQYF.

The CDR3 loop reads CASSYLAGANEQFF. V and J are TRBV6-5 and TRBJ2-1; TCRdb proposes TRBD2, but this gene call is untestable without DNA. Germline lookup yields CDR1 MNHEY and CDR2 SVGAGI. CDR3 length: 14 residues.

This chain connects TRBV4-1 to TRBJ2-5. This CDR3 region has 16 residues. CDR1 MGHRA and CDR2 YSYEKL come from the germline V gene. CDR3 loop: CASSQLGISPQETQYF.

The chain joins TRBV11-2 to TRBJ2-1; as DNA is missing, the TRBD2 call by TCRdb cannot be tested. The CDR3 is 14 residues long. CDR1 and CDR2 from the germline V gene are SGHAT and FQNNGV. CDR3 amino acids: CASSYLAGGNEQFF.

This chain joins TRBV28 and TRBJ2-1; the D gene TCRdb calls, TRBD2, cannot be checked with no DNA. The CDR3 length is 17 residues. CDR1 and CDR2 from the germline V gene are MDHEN and SYDVKM. The CDR3: CASSLEEEASSYNEQFF.

This chain connects TRBV7-2 to TRBJ1-2. The germline V gene has CDR1 SGHTA and CDR2 FQGNSA. The CDR3 is 15 residues long. CDR3 loop: CASSSSRTDHYGYTF. The full variable domain, completed using reference TRBV7-2 and TRBJ1-2, is GAGVSQSPSNKVTEKGKDVELRCDPISGHTALYWYRQSLGQGLEFLIYFQGNSAPDKSGLPSDRFSAERTGGSVSTLTIQRTQQEDSAVYLCASSSSRTDHYGYTFGSGTRLTVV.

The chain carries TRBV5-1 and TRBJ2-1; TCRdb's D call of TRBD2 is untestable without DNA. Germline CDR1 reads SGHRS; CDR2 reads YFSETQ. The CDR3 runs to 14 residues. CDR3 loop: CASSFPREVNEQFF. Drawing the rest from reference TRBV5-1 and TRBJ2-1, the complete variable domain is KAGVTQTPRYLIKTRGQQVTLSCSPISGHRSVSWYQQTPGQGLQFLFEYFSETQRNKGNFPGRFSGRQFSNSRSEMNVSTLELGDSALYLCASSFPREVNEQFFGPGTRLTVL.

V gene TRBV4-2 combines with J gene TRBJ1-1. The CDR3 length is 12 residues. The V gene's germline CDR1 is LGHNA and CDR2 YNFKEQ. The CDR3 reads CASSQGRPEAFF.

This chain connects TRBV27 to TRBJ2-1. The CDR3 contains 14 residues. Per the germline V gene, CDR1 is MNHEY and CDR2 is SMNVEV (reference sequence). This CDR3 reads CASSLSDKYNEQFF.

V is TRBV7-9 and J is TRBJ2-5. Germline loops: CDR1 SEHNR, CDR2 FQNEAQ (reference sequence). This CDR3 contains 13 residues. The CDR3: CASSADRGETQYF.

The J gene is TRBJ2-1, the V gene TRBV6-2 or TRBV6-3; as DNA is missing, the TRBD2 call by TCRdb cannot be tested. There are 15 residues in the CDR3. Germline V CDR1 and CDR2: MNHEY, SVGEGT. The CDR3 spells CASSSSGGPHNEQFF.

The chain uses TRBV20-1 and TRBJ1-5; TCRdb lists TRBD1, though no DNA is available to test this call. This CDR3 spans 16 amino acids. The germline CDR1 and CDR2 sequences are DFQATT and SNEGSKA (reference sequence). The CDR3 loop reads CSARDKGTWLNQPQHF.

The V and J genes are TRBV4-3 and TRBJ2-7; the D gene TCRdb calls, TRBD1, cannot be checked with no DNA. In germline, CDR1 is LGHNA, CDR2 YSLEER. The CDR3 has 15 residues. The CDR3 loop is CASSQEYGGSNEQYF.

CDR3 residues: CASSFTGELFF. This chain links TRBV28 with TRBJ2-2. Looked up from germline, CDR1 is MDHEN and CDR2 is SYDVKM. The CDR3 sequence is 11 residues long.

The chain joins TRBV7-8 to TRBJ1-2. Germline lookup yields CDR1 SGHVS and CDR2 FQNEAQ. This CDR3 is 13 amino acids long. The CDR3 sequence is CASSFRASNGYTF.

The V call is TRBV13, the J call TRBJ1-6; no DNA is available, so the TRBD1 call from TCRdb remains unchecked. The CDR3 is 16 amino acids. CDR1 and CDR2 (germline): PRHDT, FYEKMQ (reference sequence). The CDR3: CASSFGQAAYNSPLHF.

The chain combines TRBV27 with TRBJ1-2; TCRdb proposes TRBD1, but this gene call is untestable without DNA. The CDR3 runs 15 residues. Per germline, CDR1 MNHEY and CDR2 SMNVEV (reference sequence). This CDR3 is CASSPRDSPSRGYTF.

The chain combines TRBV2 with TRBJ1-4; TCRdb's assignment of TRBD1 cannot be checked, as there is no DNA. CDR1 is SNHLY, CDR2 FYNNEI, per germline. This CDR3 spans 18 amino acids. The CDR3 loop is CASSANRDRVLLDEKLFF. The whole variable domain, remainder taken from reference TRBV2 and TRBJ1-4, is EPEVTQTPSHQVTQMGQEVILRCVPISNHLYFYWYRQILGQKVEFLVSFYNNEISEKSEIFDDQFSVERPDGSNFTLKIRSTKLEDSAMYFCASSANRDRVLLDEKLFFGSGTQLSVL.

The chain uses TRBV5-1 and TRBJ1-1. The CDR3 contains 12 residues. In germline, CDR1 is SGHRS, CDR2 YFSETQ. The CDR3 spells CASSFEGTEAFF. Together with reference TRBV5-1 and TRBJ1-1, the CDR3 gives the full variable domain: KAGVTQTPRYLIKTRGQQVTLSCSPISGHRSVSWYQQTPGQGLQFLFEYFSETQRNKGNFPGRFSGRQFSNSRSEMNVSTLELGDSALYLCASSFEGTEAFFGQGTRLTVV.

Considering frequency, this clonotype is medium-sized. The chain uses TRBV7-9 and TRBJ1-5. Germline CDR1 reads SEHNR; CDR2 reads FQNEAQ (reference sequence). The CDR3 is made up of 13 amino acids. CDR3 sequence: CASSLAGASPQHF. Full variable domain (missing parts from reference TRBV7-9 and TRBJ1-5): DTGVSQNPRHKITKRGQNVTFRCDPISEHNRLYWYRQTLGQGPEFLTYFQNEAQLEKSRLLSDRFSAERPKGSFSTLEIQRTEQGDSAMYLCASSLAGASPQHFGDGTRLSIL.

This chain joins TRBV2 and TRBJ1-5. In germline, CDR1 is SNHLY, CDR2 FYNNEI. CDR3 size: 15 residues. The CDR3: CASSEHRNSNQPQHF.

J is TRBJ1-1 and V is TRBV7-8; TCRdb picks TRBD1, but there is no DNA to check that call. The CDR3 is 15 residues long. Germline V gene sequence: CDR1 SGHVS, CDR2 FQNEAQ. The CDR3 region is CASSLMMGANTEAFF.

J is TRBJ2-2 and V is TRBV28; without DNA, the TCRdb call of TRBD2 cannot be checked. Per the germline V gene, CDR1 is MDHEN and CDR2 is SYDVKM. The CDR3 is 15 residues long. The CDR3 protein is CASVYGGGYTGELFF.

Considering frequency, this clonotype is medium-sized. V is TRBV2 and J is TRBJ2-7; the D call of TRBD2 rests on TCRdb alone, since no DNA is present to check it. CDR1 and CDR2 from the germline V gene are SNHLY and FYNNEI. The CDR3 sequence is 14 residues long. The CDR3 sequence is CASSNKRGGVEQYF.

The rearrangement uses TRBV5-6 and TRBJ2-7; the D call from TCRdb, TRBD1, cannot be confirmed without DNA. This CDR3 is built from 14 residues. The V gene's germline CDR1 is SGHDT and CDR2 YYEEEE. CDR3 residues: CASGRGAGTYEQYF.

The chain links TRBV4-3 to TRBJ1-1. Germline values: CDR1 LGHNA, CDR2 YSLEER. The CDR3 has 12 amino acids. CDR3 residues: CASSQAYGEAFF.

The chain recombines TRBV5-4 with TRBJ1-1; TCRdb picks TRBD1, but there is no DNA to check that call. Germline V lookup: CDR1 SGHNT, CDR2 YYREEE (reference sequence). The CDR3 extends over 14 amino acids. The CDR3 loop reads CASSSGTGNTEAFF. Together with reference TRBV5-4 and TRBJ1-1, the CDR3 gives the full variable domain: ETGVTQSPTHLIKTRGQQVTLRCSSQSGHNTVSWYQQALGQGPQFIFQYYREEENGRGNFPPRFSGLQFPNYSSELNVNALELDDSALYLCASSSGTGNTEAFFGQGTRLTVV.

J is TRBJ1-5 and V is TRBV7-2. Germline lookup yields CDR1 SGHTA and CDR2 FQGNSA. The length of the CDR3 is 18 residues. This CDR3 is CASSLRTAKGPSNQPQHF.

The chain carries TRBV6-5 and TRBJ1-4. The germline V gene encodes CDR1 MNHEY and CDR2 SVGAGI. The CDR3 spans 16 residues. The CDR3 region is CASSYSGQLTNEKLFF.

The chain couples TRBV25-1 to TRBJ2-3; TCRdb returns TRBD2, unconfirmable since there is no DNA. The CDR3 is 15 amino acids. The germline V gene encodes CDR1 MGHDK and CDR2 SYGVNS. CDR3 in amino acids: CASSERDSGTDTQYF.

V and J are TRBV28 and TRBJ2-2; TCRdb reports TRBD1, a call that lacks DNA to check it against. The germline V gene has CDR1 MDHEN and CDR2 SYDVKM. CDR3 length: 12 amino acids. CDR3 region: CASSRTEGELFF.

In terms of frequency, this clonotype is medium-sized (0.01 to 0.1%). The V and J genes are TRBV7-9 and TRBJ1-1; checking the TCRdb D call of TRBD1 is not possible without DNA. CDR1 SEHNR and CDR2 FQNEAQ come from the germline V gene (reference sequence). The CDR3 runs to 14 residues. CDR3 loop: CASSPVEAPSEAFF.